These 3 T cell receptor beta chains share one sample of origin, sequenced in a study of early T cells in non-severe SARS-CoV-2 infection. TCRdb re-analysed the 5' RACE reads in MiXCR, keeping a single row per CDR3 protein. There are some 30,000 distinct CDR3 sequences in the sample; 2.9% occur only once, and more than 0.55% lies in the top ten. Sequenced sample: whole blood. These receptor sequences come from an adult who was a healthcare worker with PCR-confirmed SARS-CoV-2 infection or an uninfected control (not recorded which).

This clonotype was seen repeatedly, ten times or more. The rearrangement uses TRBV20-1 and TRBJ2-1, with D perhaps matching TRBD2 (5 bases). V was trimmed by 2 bases and J by 4 bases, leaving 9 bases between them. There are 13 residues in the CDR3. Germline CDR1 reads DFQATT; CDR2 reads SNEGSKA (reference sequence). CDR3 residues: CSARPTSYNEQFF. The CDR3 coding sequence is TGCAGTGCTAGACCAACTAGTTACAATGAGCAGTTCTTC.

The genes are TRBV3-1 and TRBJ2-1, with 7 bases aligning to TRBD2. Germline V gene data show CDR1 as LGHDT and CDR2 as YNNKEL (reference sequence). The CDR3 totals 16 residues. V trimming: 8 bases; J trimming: 7 bases; junction bases outside the gene matches: 17. CDR3 coding DNA: TGTGCCAGCGCGAAATCCAGCGGGGCCAAAGGGAATGAGCAGTTCTTC. Protein sequence: CASAKSSGAKGNEQFF.

This clonotype was recorded at least ten times. The V and J genes are TRBV7-3 and TRBJ1-1; 7 bases match TRBD1. Germline CDR1 SGHTA, CDR2 FQGTGA. The CDR3 has 17 amino acids. V lost 5 bases and J lost 0; bases outside the gene matches: 12. This CDR3 reads CASSPRGDSSMNTEAFF. CDR3 nucleotide sequence: TGTGCCAGCAGCCCAAGAGGGGACAGCTCCATGAACACTGAAGCTTTCTTT.